This passage covers 23 T cell receptor beta chains from one sample sequenced in a study of cytomegalovirus exposure and HLA in healthy donors. Primers: 60 Vbeta forward and 13 Jbeta reverse. Profiling relied on immunoSEQ multiplex PCR, and the TCRdb table lists in-frame clones only, not all of them. Here the sample spans 140,000 to 150,000 clones, 60% to 80% being singletons. Sequenced material: PBMCs. Receptors were obtained from a woman in her twenties or thirties in good health and CMV-seronegative.

The chain has TRBV9 and TRBJ2-3, with D unresolved. This CDR3 has 13 residues. Germline CDR1 is SGDLS and CDR2 is YYNGEE. Trimming took off 2 bases at V and 0 bases at J, with 4 bases between the two ends. In DNA, the CDR3 is TGTGCCAGCAGCGTCTCTAGCACAGATACGCAGTATTTT. This encodes CASSVSSTDTQYF.

J is TRBJ2-5 and V is TRBV6-5; D gene ambiguous. The germline gives CDR1 MNHEY, CDR2 SVGAGI. V was cut by 7 bases and J by 3 bases, with 12 bases left in between. This CDR3 has 13 residues. The CDR3 DNA is TGTGCCAGCACCATGCCGAACAAAGAGACCCAGTACTTC. Amino acid sequence: CASTMPNKETQYF.

The genes are TRBV5-4 and TRBJ2-6; perhaps TRBD2 as D (5 bases). This CDR3 spans 14 amino acids. The V gene lost 4 bases and the J gene lost 2 bases, with 7 bases spanning the gap. Per the germline V gene, CDR1 is SGHNT and CDR2 is YYREEE (reference sequence). This chain's CDR3 is CASSRDPGANVLTF. CDR3 in DNA: TGTGCCAGCAGCCGGGATCCTGGGGCCAACGTCCTGACTTTC.

The chain is built from TRBV6-1 and TRBJ1-3; weak D call: TRBD1 (6 bases). The CDR3 spans 18 residues. The V end was cut by 4 bases, the J end by 0 bases, with 19 bases between. The germline CDR1 and CDR2 sequences are MNHNS and SASEGT. The CDR3 region is CASSAPTGTPFSGNTIYF. The CDR3 bases are TGTGCCAGCAGTGCTCCCACCGGGACACCATTCTCTGGAAACACCATATATTTT.

The V call is TRBV27, the J call TRBJ1-1; D may be TRBD1 (6 bases). The CDR3 has 15 amino acids. Germline V gene lookup returns CDR1 MNHEY and CDR2 SMNVEV (reference sequence). Trimming left V 5 bases short and J 1 base short, with 14 bases between. The CDR3 reads CASSRDLTGNTEAFF. In DNA form, the CDR3 reads TGTGCCAGCAGTCGAGACTTGACAGGGAACACTGAAGCTTTCTTT.

This clone was counted a single time. The chain recombines TRBV2 with TRBJ2-5; no definite D call. Germline CDR1 is SNHLY and CDR2 is FYNNEI. This CDR3 comprises 15 residues. The germline V and J ends were trimmed by 0 bases and 1 base, with 9 bases remaining between them. This chain's CDR3 is CASSEADTSQETQYF. In nucleotides, the CDR3 is TGTGCCAGCAGTGAAGCCGACACGTCCCAAGAGACCCAGTACTTC.

V usage is TRBV5-6 and J usage is TRBJ1-6, with D possibly matching TRBD1 (5 bases). V lost 0 bases to trimming and J lost 0 bases, with 7 bases between them. Germline V lookup: CDR1 SGHDT, CDR2 YYEEEE. The CDR3 is 16 residues long. CDR3 nucleotide sequence: TGTGCCAGCAGCTTGGCGGGGGGCTCCTATAATTCACCCCTCCACTTT. This encodes CASSLAGGSYNSPLHF.

V and J are TRBV5-6 and TRBJ1-6; TRBD1 is a possible D gene (6 bases). Trimming cost V 4 bases and J 0 bases, with 14 bases left between them. This CDR3 has 17 residues. CDR1 is SGHDT and CDR2 is YYEEEE in the germline V gene. The CDR3 protein is CASSLRTASSYNSPLHF. CDR3 DNA sequence: TGTGCCAGCAGCCTTCGGACAGCTAGCTCCTATAATTCACCCCTCCACTTT.

V usage is TRBV4-2 and J usage is TRBJ2-7; TRBD2 matches at 16 bases. The CDR3 consists of 19 residues. V gave up 0 bases and J gave up 2 bases; unmatched junction bases: 7. Germline values: CDR1 LGHNA, CDR2 YNFKEQ. For the CDR3, the DNA is TGTGCCAGCAGCCAAGAATTGGGACTAGCGGGGGGGCCAACCTACGAGCAGTACTTC. Translated, it gives CASSQELGLAGGPTYEQYF.

The chain joins TRBV30 to TRBJ1-3; 9 bases are shared with TRBD1. Unmatched junction bases numbered 1, after V lost 1 base and J lost 0 bases. CDR3 length equals 15 residues. Germline CDR1 reads GTSNPN; CDR2 reads SVGIG (reference sequence). In DNA form, the CDR3 reads TGTGCCTGGAGTGACAGGGGGCTCTCTGGAAACACCATATATTTT. As protein: CAWSDRGLSGNTIYF.

The V and J genes are TRBV18 and TRBJ2-7; 8 positions match TRBD1. The CDR3 loop spans 13 amino acids. V lost 5 bases, J lost 5 bases, and 5 bases stayed unmatched. Germline V CDR1 and CDR2: KGHSH, LQKENI. CDR3 DNA: TGTGCCAGCTCAGGACAGGGTGGAAACGAGCAGTACTTC. Translated: CASSGQGGNEQYF.

The chain couples TRBV5-1 to TRBJ1-1; D might be TRBD1 (5 bases). This CDR3 is built from 12 residues. V was pared by 0 bases and J by 11 bases, with 11 bases between. In germline, CDR1 is SGHRS, CDR2 YFSETQ. The CDR3 is CASSLAGTPAFF. For the CDR3, the DNA is TGCGCCAGCAGCTTGGCCGGGACTCCCGCTTTCTTT.

The chain employs TRBV5-1 and TRBJ2-1, with unresolved D. This CDR3 comprises 14 residues. CDR1 and CDR2 from the germline V gene are SGHRS and YFSETQ. V was trimmed by 0 bases and J by 6 bases, leaving 10 bases between them. CDR3 coding DNA: TGCGCCAGCAGCTTGGTTGGGCCAAGCAATGAGCAGTTCTTC. Amino acids: CASSLVGPSNEQFF.

The chain carries TRBV7-6 and TRBJ2-2; 7 nucleotides line up with TRBD1. Germline lookup yields CDR1 SGHVS and CDR2 FNYEAQ. V shed 5 bases, J shed 3 bases, and the junction held 6 bases outside the gene matches. The CDR3 sequence is 15 residues long. The CDR3 protein is CASSPGQAHTGELFF. The DNA of the CDR3 is TGTGCCAGCAGCCCTGGACAGGCTCACACCGGGGAGCTGTTTTTT. The variable domain in full, completed from reference TRBV7-6 and TRBJ2-2, reads GAGVSQSPRYKVTKRGQDVALRCDPISGHVSLYWYRQALGQGPEFLTYFNYEAQQDKSGLPNDRFSAERPEGSISTLTIQRTEQRDSAMYRCASSPGQAHTGELFFGEGSRLTVL.

The chain recombines TRBV6-5 with TRBJ2-5; 7 bases are a match to TRBD1. Trimming cost V 6 bases and J 6 bases; bases outside gene matches: 7. CDR1 and CDR2 (germline): MNHEY, SVGAGI. This CDR3 has 13 amino acids. The CDR3 protein is CASSPDRAQTQYF. The CDR3 DNA reads TGTGCCAGCAGCCCAGACAGGGCGCAGACCCAGTACTTC.

The chain uses TRBV19 and TRBJ1-2; D perhaps matches TRBD1 (6 bases). Germline CDR1 and CDR2: LNHDA and SQIVND (reference sequence). CDR3 length equals 15 residues. V was trimmed by 6 bases and J by 4 bases, leaving 18 bases between them. The CDR3 loop reads CASRQDSLTTYGYTF. For the CDR3, the DNA is TGTGCCAGTAGGCAGGACAGTTTAACCACCTATGGCTACACCTTC.

The V gene is TRBV4-3, the J gene TRBJ2-2, with 7 bases matching TRBD2. Unmatched junction bases numbered 5, after V lost 0 bases and J lost 1 base. Germline V CDR1 and CDR2: LGHNA, YSLEER. There are 17 residues in the CDR3. The CDR3 coding sequence is TGCGCCAGCAGCCAAGATTCTGGCGGGGGGAACACCGGGGAGCTGTTTTTT. Its protein is CASSQDSGGGNTGELFF.

This clone came up once. This rearrangement joins TRBV5-6 to TRBJ2-2; 8 bases map to TRBD2. V lost 0 bases and J lost 7; bases outside the gene matches: 11. Germline V gene lookup returns CDR1 SGHDT and CDR2 YYEEEE. This CDR3 is built from 17 residues. The CDR3 loop is CASSLASGGVRDGELFF. CDR3 DNA sequence: TGTGCCAGCAGCTTGGCCAGCGGGGGCGTAAGAGACGGGGAGCTGTTTTTT.

The chain combines TRBV7-2 with TRBJ1-6; D is unresolved. CDR1 is SGHTA, CDR2 FQGNSA, per germline. The CDR3 totals 13 residues. V lost 5 bases and J lost 17, with 19 bases in between. The CDR3, as DNA: TGTGCCAGCAGCCCCCCCCTAGTCACCACCTTCCACTTT. Translating it yields CASSPPLVTTFHF.

V gene TRBV7-7 combines with J gene TRBJ2-6; maybe TRBD2 (5 bases). Trimming removed 1 base from V and 0 bases from J, with 10 bases in between. The CDR3 consists of 17 residues. Germline V gene data show CDR1 as SSHAT and CDR2 as FNYEAQ (reference sequence). Here the CDR3 DNA reads TGTGCCAGCAGCTTAGGGCCGGGAAGCTCTGGGGCCAACGTCCTGACTTTC. Translated, it gives CASSLGPGSSGANVLTF.

This clone was observed a few times. The CDR3 region is CASSLVPGAGTGELFF. As DNA, the CDR3 is TGTGCCAGCAGCTTAGTTCCTGGGGCCGGCACCGGGGAGCTGTTTTTT. V is TRBV7-8 and J is TRBJ2-2, with a possible D match to TRBD1 (5 bases). The germline gives CDR1 SGHVS, CDR2 FQNEAQ. This CDR3 contains 16 residues. Trimming stripped 1 base from V and 4 bases from J, with 13 bases between.

This rearrangement joins TRBV5-1 to TRBJ2-3; TRBD2 is a possible D gene (6 bases). The CDR3 spans 15 residues. Germline CDR1 and CDR2: SGHRS and YFSETQ. Between the trimmed V and J ends, which lost 2 bases and 1 base, there was a span of 11 bases. CDR3 loop: CASSFQGGGTDTQYF. CDR3 bases: TGCGCCAGCAGCTTCCAGGGAGGCGGCACAGATACGCAGTATTTT. The full variable domain, with the rest looked up from reference TRBV5-1 and TRBJ2-3, is KAGVTQTPRYLIKTRGQQVTLSCSPISGHRSVSWYQQTPGQGLQFLFEYFSETQRNKGNFPGRFSGRQFSNSRSEMNVSTLELGDSALYLCASSFQGGGTDTQYFGPGTRLTVL.

V gene TRBV5-1 combines with J gene TRBJ1-4; D is unresolved. The V end lost 2 bases, the J end lost 0 bases, and 5 bases lay between the germline ends. Germline lookup yields CDR1 SGHRS and CDR2 YFSETQ. The CDR3 loop spans 14 amino acids. The CDR3 loop reads CASSFTTTNEKLFF. CDR3 coding DNA: TGCGCCAGCAGCTTTACTACAACTAATGAAAAACTGTTTTTT.